The text below deals with one T cell receptor (beta chain). The data belong to a study of T cell changes during pregnancy in multiple sclerosis. Method: immunoSEQ multiplex PCR; TCRdb's copy keeps in-frame clones and lacks some. The sample shows roughly 35,000 clones, roughly nine tenths of them seen only once. Germline trimming cut 2 bases from V and 4 bases from J; bases unmatched to any gene: 12. The CDR3 sequence is 17 residues long. Germline CDR1 reads SGHDT; CDR2 reads YYEEEE. J is TRBJ2-5 and V is TRBV5-6, with TRBD2 matching over 9 bases. The source was CD8+ T cells from peripheral blood mononuclear cells, collected before pregnancy. This receptor was taken from a female donor with multiple sclerosis, enrolled in a pregnancy study. The CDR3 loop is CASSLNSGGWAGETQYF. The CDR3, as DNA: TGTGCCAGCAGCTTAAATAGCGGGGGATGGGCCGGAGAGACCCAGTACTTC. The entire variable domain, with the rest obtained from reference TRBV5-6 and TRBJ2-5, is as follows: DAGVTQSPTHLIKTRGQQVTLRCSPKSGHDTVSWYQQALGQGPQFIFQYYEEEERQRGNFPDRFSGHQFPNYSSELNVNALLLGDSALYLCASSLNSGGWAGETQYFGPGTRLLVL.